Following are 13 T cell receptor beta chains from one sample sequenced in a study of T-cell reconstitution after alpha-beta-depleted transplantation in children. Construction of the TCRbeta library involved unique molecular identifiers. TCRdb itself ran the PCR reads through MiXCR, one entry per CDR3 protein. The sample shows a few hundred thousand distinct CDR3 sequences, around 15% of them seen only once. The starting material was PBMCs, mostly from graft donor cells, obtained 360 days after TCRalphabeta/CD19-depleted stem cell transplant. Receptor source: a boy younger than two who had a stem cell transplant for Wiskott-Aldrich syndrome, so the T cells may come from the graft donor.

In its sample, this clonotype was seen a few times. The chain employs TRBV10-2 and TRBJ2-7, with 9 bases matching TRBD1. CDR1 is WSHSY, CDR2 SAAADI, per germline. Losses at the gene ends were 7 bases for V and 4 bases for J; bases not matched to a gene: 8. The CDR3 consists of 14 residues. CDR3 DNA: TGCGCCAGCACGGAACAGGGGGCTATATACGAGCAGTACTTC. Protein sequence: CASTEQGAIYEQYF.

The rearrangement links TRBV20-1 to TRBJ2-1; D gene uncertain. This CDR3 has 14 residues. Germline V gene data show CDR1 as DFQATT and CDR2 as SNEGSKA (reference sequence). The V gene lost 0 bases and the J gene lost 10 bases, with 16 bases spanning the gap. The CDR3 DNA is TGCAGTGCTAGAGATCGCTCGGCCTTCTCCGAGCAGTTCTTC. Translated, it gives CSARDRSAFSEQFF.

The table lists this clonotype with a few counts. The chain joins TRBV6-1 to TRBJ1-5; 7 bases line up with TRBD1. This CDR3 spans 18 amino acids. Germline lookup yields CDR1 MNHNS and CDR2 SASEGT. Germline trimming cut 6 bases from V and 0 bases from J; bases unmatched to any gene: 14. CDR3 residues: CASRRGTAPTGSNQPQHF. CDR3 nucleotide sequence: TGTGCCAGCAGACGAGGGACAGCCCCTACGGGTAGCAATCAGCCCCAGCATTTT.

This clonotype was detected a few times. V is TRBV11-2 and J is TRBJ2-7; 12 bases agree with TRBD2. The germline V gene encodes CDR1 SGHAT and CDR2 FQNNGV. V shed 1 base and J 2 bases; nucleotides not matched to a gene: 9. This CDR3 spans 18 amino acids. Here the CDR3 DNA reads TGTGCCAGCAGCTTAGTAGTGGGACTAGCGGGTTTCGCCTACGAGCAGTACTTC. Residues: CASSLVVGLAGFAYEQYF.

This clonotype appeared a few times. The V and J genes are TRBV2 and TRBJ2-5, with 14 bases identical to TRBD2. This CDR3 is built from 16 residues. J lost 7 bases, V lost 6 bases, and 10 bases had no gene match. Germline CDR1 and CDR2: SNHLY and FYNNEI. CDR3 in amino acids: CASRRTSGRNMGTQYF. CDR3 nucleotides: TGTGCCAGCAGGCGGACTAGCGGGAGGAATATGGGGACCCAGTACTTC.

This clonotype appeared a few times. The V gene is TRBV6-2 or TRBV6-3, the J gene TRBJ2-2; D gene unclear. The V end lost 8 bases, the J end lost 6 bases, and 25 bases lay between the germline ends. The CDR3 has 17 residues. Germline CDR1 and CDR2: MNHEY and SVGEGT. CDR3 sequence: CASRAPPMWSVSGELFF. CDR3 nucleotide sequence: TGTGCCAGCCGGGCTCCCCCCATGTGGAGTGTTTCCGGGGAGCTGTTTTTT.

The chain carries TRBV6-2 or TRBV6-3 and TRBJ1-5; the D gene is possibly TRBD1 (6 bases). This CDR3 region has 16 residues. Trimming took off 6 bases at V and 1 base at J, with 16 bases between the two ends. The germline V gene encodes CDR1 MNHEY and CDR2 SVGEGT. The CDR3 is CASSQYSGTSNQPQHF. The CDR3 DNA reads TGTGCCAGCAGCCAGTATTCAGGGACAAGCAATCAGCCCCAGCATTTT.

This clonotype was seen only a few times. As DNA, the CDR3 is TGCAGTGCTACCGGGACTAGCGGGGACACAGATACGCAGTATTTT. Its translation: CSATGTSGDTDTQYF. This chain joins TRBV20-1 and TRBJ2-3; 13 bases match TRBD2. The CDR3 is 15 amino acids. Germline V gene sequence: CDR1 DFQATT, CDR2 SNEGSKA (reference sequence). The V segment lost 4 bases and the J segment 2 bases; nucleotides outside the gene matches: 3.

The chain recombines TRBV7-9 with TRBJ2-7, with D maybe TRBD1 (6 bases). CDR3 length: 14 amino acids. Deletions cut 1 base from V and 5 bases from J, with 12 bases between. CDR1 and CDR2 from the germline V gene are SEHNR and FQNEAQ (reference sequence). The CDR3 nucleotides are TGTGCCAGCAGCTTAGTCGACAGGCGGAACGAGCAGTACTTC. It encodes CASSLVDRRNEQYF.

This clonotype came up a few times. The V gene is TRBV9, the J gene TRBJ2-1; D is possibly TRBD2 (6 bases). The V end lost 0 bases, the J end lost 1 base, and 11 bases lay between the germline ends. Germline V gene lookup returns CDR1 SGDLS and CDR2 YYNGEE. The CDR3 loop spans 16 amino acids. The CDR3 sequence: CASSVGSGRSYNEQFF. The CDR3 bases are TGTGCCAGCAGCGTAGGGAGCGGGCGGTCCTACAATGAGCAGTTCTTC.

This chain connects TRBV6-6 to TRBJ1-2, with 8 bases fitting TRBD1. J gave up 6 bases and V 6 bases, and 6 bases lay outside the gene matches. The CDR3 runs to 13 residues. CDR1 and CDR2 from the germline V gene are MNHNY and SVGAGI (reference sequence). The CDR3 coding sequence is TGTGCCAGCAGGGATAGACAGGGGAATGGCTACACCTTC. It codes for CASRDRQGNGYTF.

This clonotype was seen more than once but under ten times. CDR3 region: CASTRGKGNTIYF. In DNA, the CDR3 is TGTGCCAGCACGAGGGGGAAGGGAAACACCATATATTTT. V is TRBV6-1 and J is TRBJ1-3, with a weak D call TRBD1 (6 bases). CDR3 length: 13 residues. The V and J ends lost 7 bases and 4 bases respectively, with 11 bases between them. Germline CDR1 MNHNS, CDR2 SASEGT.

The J gene is TRBJ2-3, the V gene TRBV29-1; 7 positions match TRBD1. V gave up 3 bases and J gave up 13 bases; unmatched junction bases: 10. The CDR3 has 12 amino acids. Germline CDR1 SQVTM, CDR2 ANQGSEA. CDR3 sequence (DNA): TGCAGCGTTGAGTCGGGGACAGCTAGGGAGTATTTT. This codes for CSVESGTAREYF.